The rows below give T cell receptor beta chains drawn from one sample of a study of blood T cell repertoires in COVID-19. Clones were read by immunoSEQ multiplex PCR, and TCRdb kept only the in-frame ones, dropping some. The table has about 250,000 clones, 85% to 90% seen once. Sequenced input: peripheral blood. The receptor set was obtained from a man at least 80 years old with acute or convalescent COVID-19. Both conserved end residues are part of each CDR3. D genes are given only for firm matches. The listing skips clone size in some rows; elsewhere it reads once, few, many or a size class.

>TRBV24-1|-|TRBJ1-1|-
CATSDSGAPTEAFF
TGTGCCACCAGTGATAGCGGGGCGCCCACTGAAGCTTTCTTT
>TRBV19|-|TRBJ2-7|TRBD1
CASSRDSYYEQYF
TGTGCCAGTAGTCGGGACAGCTACTACGAGCAGTACTTC
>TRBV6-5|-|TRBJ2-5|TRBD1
CASSWDRAQETQYF
TGTGCCAGCAGTTGGGACAGGGCTCAAGAGACCCAGTACTTC
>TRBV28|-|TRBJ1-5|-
CASTEPPGAQHF
TGTGCCAGCACCGAACCTCCGGGGGCCCAGCATTTT
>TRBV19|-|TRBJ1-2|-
CASRGQDQPNYGYTF
TGTGCCAGTAGGGGCCAGGATCAACCTAACTATGGCTACACCTTC
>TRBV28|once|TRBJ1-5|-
CASDWGGFSQPQHF
TGTGCCAGCGACTGGGGGGGGTTCTCGCAGCCCCAGCATTTT
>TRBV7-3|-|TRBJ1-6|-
CASSPNSAYSNSPLHF
TGTGCCAGCAGCCCGAATTCCGCTTACTCTAATTCACCCCTCCACTTT
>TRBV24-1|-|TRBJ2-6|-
CATPGQGSSGANVLTF
TGTGCCACACCGGGACAAGGGTCCTCTGGGGCCAACGTCCTGACTTTC
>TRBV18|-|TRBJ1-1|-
CASFRMGRGKNEAFF
TGTGCCAGTTTTCGGATGGGGCGCGGGAAGAATGAAGCTTTCTTT
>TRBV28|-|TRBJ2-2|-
CASREGVTGELFF
TGTGCCAGCAGGGAGGGCGTCACCGGGGAGCTGTTTTTT
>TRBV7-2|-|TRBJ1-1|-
CASSLLRHEGGYASF
TGTGCCAGCAGCTTACTTCGTCATGAGGGAGGCTACGCGTCGTTT
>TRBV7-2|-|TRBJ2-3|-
CASSLVRGALRTDTQYF
TGTGCCAGCAGCTTAGTTCGGGGGGCTCTCCGCACAGATACGCAGTATTTT
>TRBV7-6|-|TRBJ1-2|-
CASSPWGGGDYGYTF
TGTGCCAGCAGCCCGTGGGGGGGAGGGGACTATGGCTACACCTTC
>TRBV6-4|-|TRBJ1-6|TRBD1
CASSRDSTNNSPLHF
TGTGCCAGCAGTCGGGACAGTACAAATAATTCACCCCTCCACTTT
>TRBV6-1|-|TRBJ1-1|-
CASTRGDRITEAFF
TGTGCCAGCACCCGTGGAGACAGAATCACTGAAGCTTTCTTT
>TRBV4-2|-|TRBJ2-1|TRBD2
CASSQGGSGSNEQFF
TGTGCCAGCAGCCAAGGAGGTAGCGGGAGCAATGAGCAGTTCTTC
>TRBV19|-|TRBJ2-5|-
CASSIDLTGRKTQYF
TGTGCCAGTAGTATAGATCTAACAGGGAGAAAGACCCAGTACTTC
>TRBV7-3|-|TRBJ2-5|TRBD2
CASSPGLAGVQETQYF
TGTGCCAGCAGCCCTGGACTAGCGGGGGTCCAAGAGACCCAGTACTTC
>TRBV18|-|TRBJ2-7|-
CASSSQGGYEQYF
TGTGCCAGCTCATCGCAGGGGGGCTACGAGCAGTACTTC
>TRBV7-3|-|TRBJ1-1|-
CASSSGTEAFF
TGTGCCAGCAGCTCGGGCACTGAAGCTTTCTTT
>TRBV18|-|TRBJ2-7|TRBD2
CASSPGLAGSYEQYF
TGTGCCAGCTCACCGGGACTAGCGGGTTCCTACGAGCAGTACTTC
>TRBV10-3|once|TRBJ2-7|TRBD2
CAISDPAGREQGYEQYF
TGTGCCATCAGTGATCCCGCGGGGCGGGAGCAGGGCTACGAGCAGTACTTC
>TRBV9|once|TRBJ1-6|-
CASSVRGQANSPLHF
TGTGCCAGCAGCGTCCGGGGACAAGCAAATTCACCCCTCCACTTT
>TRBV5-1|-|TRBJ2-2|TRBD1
CASSLEGQETGELFF
TGCGCCAGCAGCTTGGAGGGACAGGAGACCGGGGAGCTGTTTTTT
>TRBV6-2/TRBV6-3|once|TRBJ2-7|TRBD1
CASSLRTGRVDEQYF
TGTGCCAGCAGTCTAAGGACAGGGCGTGTGGACGAGCAGTACTTC
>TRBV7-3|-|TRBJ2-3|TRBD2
CASSPTSGFGDTQYF
TGTGCCAGCAGCCCAACTAGCGGTTTTGGAGATACGCAGTATTTT
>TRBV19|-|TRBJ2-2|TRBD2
CASSIGLAGGLTGELFF
TGTGCCAGTAGTATTGGACTAGCGGGGGGGTTGACCGGGGAGCTGTTTTTT
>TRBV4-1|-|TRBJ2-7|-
CASSQESGGAYEQYF
TGCGCCAGCAGCCAAGAATCCGGGGGAGCCTACGAGCAGTACTTC
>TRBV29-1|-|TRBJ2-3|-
CSVEPQSTDTQYF
TGCAGCGTTGAACCACAGAGCACAGATACGCAGTATTTT
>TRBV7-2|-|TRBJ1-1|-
CASSLVVEKEAFF
TGTGCCAGCAGCTTAGTAGTGGAGAAAGAAGCTTTCTTT
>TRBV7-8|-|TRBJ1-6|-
CASSLIFGRDYSPLHF
TGTGCCAGCAGCTTAATCTTCGGCAGGGACTATTCACCCCTCCACTTT
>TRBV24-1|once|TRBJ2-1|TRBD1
CATSRGQIPYNEQFF
TGTGCCACCAGTCGGGGACAGATCCCCTACAATGAGCAGTTCTTC
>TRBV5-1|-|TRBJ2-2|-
CASSLGATNTGELFF
TGCGCCAGCAGCTTGGGGGCAACCAACACCGGGGAGCTGTTTTTT
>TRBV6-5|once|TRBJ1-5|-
CASSSGAGNQPQHF
TGTGCCAGCAGTTCAGGGGCGGGCAATCAGCCCCAGCATTTT
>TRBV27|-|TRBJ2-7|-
CASSSRAHEQYF
TGTGCCAGCAGTTCGCGGGCCCACGAGCAGTACTTC
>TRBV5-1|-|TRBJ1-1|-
CASSLGSQRGNTEAFF
TGCGCCAGCTCCCTGGGATCACAAAGGGGGAACACTGAAGCTTTCTTT